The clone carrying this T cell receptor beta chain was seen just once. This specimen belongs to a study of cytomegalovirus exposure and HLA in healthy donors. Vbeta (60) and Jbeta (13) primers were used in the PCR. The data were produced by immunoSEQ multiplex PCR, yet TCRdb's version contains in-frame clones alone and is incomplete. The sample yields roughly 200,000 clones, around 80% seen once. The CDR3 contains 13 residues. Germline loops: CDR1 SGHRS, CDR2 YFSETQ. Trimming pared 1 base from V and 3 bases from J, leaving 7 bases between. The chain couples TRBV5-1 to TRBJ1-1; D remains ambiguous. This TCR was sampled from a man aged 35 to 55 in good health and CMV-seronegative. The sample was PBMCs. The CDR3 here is CASSLFQDTEAFF. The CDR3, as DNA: TGCGCCAGCAGCTTGTTCCAGGACACTGAAGCTTTCTTT.